The T cell receptor (beta chain) under discussion was sequenced for a study of blood T cells in healthy people across ages (dated by TCRdb to about 2015). In terms of the full investigation: Template switching captured roughly one uniquely barcoded TCR beta cDNA molecule per two T cells in model experiments. The study measured age-related changes in TCR beta repertoire diversity using deep sequencing normalized with unique cDNA molecular identifiers. Donors were grouped into four age groups: young (average approximately 15 years), middle-aged (39), aged (about 60) and long-lived (just over 80). To avoid experimental bias, donors of different ages were randomly spread across the sequencing lanes. For two donors (one aged 18 to 29 and one aged 80 or older), the study analyzed two additional independent replicas of 1 million unique cDNA reads from the same blood draw.

On the study overall, not on this receptor specifically: Estimates of total diversity based on one million sequenced T cells were considered lower bounds and underestimates. As age increased, observed TCR beta diversity per million T cells dropped in a roughly linear way, and a significant reduction was already evident by age about 40. Observed TCR beta diversity correlated strongly with the percentage of naive T cells measured by flow cytometry. Donor CMV infection status was unknown, potentially confounding age-related changes in expanded clonotypes. Bulk unsorted PBMC profiling prevented conclusive comparison of naive and antigen-experienced compartments. Compared with the aged group, the long-lived group had more naive CD4+ T cells, fewer expanded clones and increased TCR diversity, a pattern suggesting age selection.

Taken from the germline V gene, the CDR1 and CDR2 loops are SGHVS and FQNEAQ. The CDR3 starts with the cysteine, ends with the phenylalanine, and has 12 residues. Only the CDR3 DNA stays, 36 bases, in frame from base 1. The method was 5' RACE. The data were produced on an Illumina HiSeq 2500. A second PCR of roughly 6 to 11 cycles was run with a J-beta primer mix and a sample-barcoded 5' primer. A unique molecular identifier was introduced onto each TCR beta cDNA molecule by a template-switch 5' adaptor carrying 12 random nucleotides. Each sample yielded at least 2.5 million CDR3-containing paired-end reads. All of the RNA was converted into first-strand cDNA using the Mint cDNA synthesis kit, with a TRBC-specific oligonucleotide serving as the primer. Following uracil-DNA glycosylase treatment, a first 18-cycle PCR with universal primers M1SS and BC2_uni_R was performed on all cDNA. The study's own analysis went as follows. For normalization, 1 million high-quality reads, each with a distinct molecular identifier, were randomly selected from each sample. Instead of being binned into consensus sequences, reads that shared molecular identifiers were thrown out. MiTCR, with a Q25 quality threshold and the strictest error-elimination algorithm, was used for CDR3 identification, clonotype clustering and error correction. A nonparametric unseen species model with Euler transformation was used to estimate lower-bound total TCR beta diversity. The public reads were reanalyzed by TCRdb: fastp trimming at Q25, MiXCR alignment, in-frame beta chains only. Records with the same CDR3 protein are collapsed into one entry carrying the most frequent genes and DNA. The V and J calls reflect TCRdb's pipeline rather than the authors' work. This sample lists some 750,000 distinct CDR3 sequences; about 24% were detected once. Under 25% of the sample is in the top ten clones.

Donors were around 37 systemically healthy Caucasian individuals from Russia aged roughly 6 to 90 years. Each donor gave roughly 9.5 milliliters of peripheral blood, collected into EDTA-treated Vacutainer tubes. Ficoll-Paque density-gradient centrifugation was used to isolate PBMCs, with at least 6.5 million per sample. Total RNA was extracted from PBMCs with Trizol reagent, with at least 5.5 micrograms obtained per sample. For every donor, an aliquot of PBMCs went through flow cytometry to measure the percentages of naive CD45RAhigh/CD27high T cells. This clonotype came up a few times. Its antigen is currently not known. A read error may account for a junction end that differs from germline.

The TCR was taken from a man between 65 and 79 years old in good health. The specimen sequenced was blood. The chain links TRBV7-8 with TRBJ2-1; the D gene cannot be named for sure. The DNA is TGTGCCAGCAGCTTTACCCAAATACAGCAGATCTTC. Translated, it reads CASSFTQIQQIF.